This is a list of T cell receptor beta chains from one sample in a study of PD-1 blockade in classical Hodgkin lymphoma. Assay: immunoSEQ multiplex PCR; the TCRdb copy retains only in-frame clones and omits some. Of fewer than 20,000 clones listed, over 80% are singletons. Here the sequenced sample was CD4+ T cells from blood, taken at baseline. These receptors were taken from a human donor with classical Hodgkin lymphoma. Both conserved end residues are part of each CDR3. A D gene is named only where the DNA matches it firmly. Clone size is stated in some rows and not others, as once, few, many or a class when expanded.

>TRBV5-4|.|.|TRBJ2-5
TGTGCCAGCAGCTTGGATTCGCAAGAGACCCAGTACTTC
CASSLDSQETQYF
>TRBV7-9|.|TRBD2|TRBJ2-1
TGTGCCAGCAGCTCGGGACTAGCGGGAGTCGATGAGCAGTTCTTC
CASSSGLAGVDEQFF
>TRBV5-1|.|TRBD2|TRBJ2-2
TGCGCCAGCAGCCAAACCTGGGGGGGCACCGGGGAGCTGTTTTTT
CASSQTWGGTGELFF
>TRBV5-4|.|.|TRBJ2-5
TGTGCCAGCAGCCTAATGTCTCAGGGTTTAGGGGAGACCCAGTACTTC
CASSLMSQGLGETQYF
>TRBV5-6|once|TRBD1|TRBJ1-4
TGTGCCAGCAGCGCACTCCAGGGGGCGAGAGAAAAACTGTTTTTT
CASSALQGAREKLFF
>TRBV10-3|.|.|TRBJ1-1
TGTGCCATCATGTCGGTTGGGGGGGCCACTGAAGCTTTCTTT
CAIMSVGGATEAFF
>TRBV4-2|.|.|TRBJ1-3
TGTGCCAGCAGCCAAGATCGTGGGGGCCTAAGCTCTGGAAACACCATATATTTT
CASSQDRGGLSSGNTIYF
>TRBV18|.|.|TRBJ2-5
TGTGCCAGCTCCCCAACAGGAGGGCGCGGGGAGACCCAGTACTTC
CASSPTGGRGETQYF
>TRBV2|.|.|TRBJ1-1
TGTACTTTTCAGGGATTGGGCACTGAAGCTTTCTTT
CTFQGLGTEAFF
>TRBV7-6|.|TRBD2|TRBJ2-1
TGTGCCAGCAGCTTATTGCTCCGGGCTGGACTAGCTTCCTACAATGAGCAGTTCTTC
CASSLLLRAGLASYNEQFF
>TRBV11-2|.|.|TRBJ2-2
TGTGCCAGCAGCTTAGGCTTGGGGTTAGGAACCGGGGAGCTGTTTTTT
CASSLGLGLGTGELFF
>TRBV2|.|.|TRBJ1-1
TGTGCCAGCAGCACTAACACTGAAGCTTTCTTT
CASSTNTEAFF
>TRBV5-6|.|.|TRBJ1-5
TGTGCCAGCAGCCGCCGAGGGGAACCCCAGCATTTT
CASSRRGEPQHF
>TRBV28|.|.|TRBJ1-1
TGTGCCAGCAGTTTGGTGGGCACTGAAGCTTTCTTT
CASSLVGTEAFF
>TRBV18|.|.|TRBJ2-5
TGTGCCAGCTCACCACCGTCACAAGAGACCCAGTACTTC
CASSPPSQETQYF
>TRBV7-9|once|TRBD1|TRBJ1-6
TGTGCCAGCAGCTCCCGACAGGGGAATTCACCCCTCCACTTT
CASSSRQGNSPLHF
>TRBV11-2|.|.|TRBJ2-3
TGTGCCAGCAGCTTAGTGTCTGCACGTGGTACGCAGTATTTT
CASSLVSARGTQYF
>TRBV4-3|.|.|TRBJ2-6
TGCGCCAGCAGCCAAGATGGGGTCTCTGGGGCCAACGTCCTGACTTTC
CASSQDGVSGANVLTF
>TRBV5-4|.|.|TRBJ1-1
TGTGCCAGCAGCTTCGCCGCCAACACTGAAGCTTTCTTT
CASSFAANTEAFF
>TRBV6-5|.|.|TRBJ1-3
TGTGCCAGCAGTCGGACAAGGGCTGGAAACACCATATATTTT
CASSRTRAGNTIYF
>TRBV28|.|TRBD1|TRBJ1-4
TGTGCCAGCAGACACTACAGGGGAGTAGCTAATGAAAAACTGTTTTTT
CASRHYRGVANEKLFF
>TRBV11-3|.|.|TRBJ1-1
TGTGCCAGCAGCTTACGGGATGGCACTGAAGCTTTCTTT
CASSLRDGTEAFF
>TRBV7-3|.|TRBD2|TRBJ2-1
TGTGCCAGCAGCTTTCTGGGCGGGGGGGCCCCCTACAATGAGCAGTTCTTC
CASSFLGGGAPYNEQFF
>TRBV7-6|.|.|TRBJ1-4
TGTGCCAGCAGCTCAACCCTCGGGGGCGAAAAACTGTTTTTT
CASSSTLGGEKLFF
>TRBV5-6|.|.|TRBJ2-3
TGTGCCAGCAGCTTAAGGGGAGTGGTAAGCACAGATACGCAGTATTTT
CASSLRGVVSTDTQYF
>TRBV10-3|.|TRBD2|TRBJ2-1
TGTGCCATCAGTGGGGGGGGATATGAGCAGTTCTTC
CAISGGGYEQFF
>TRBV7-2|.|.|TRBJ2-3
TGTGCCAGCAGCTTAAGGCCAGCTAGCACAGATACGCAGTATTTT
CASSLRPASTDTQYF
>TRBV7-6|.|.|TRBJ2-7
TGTGCCAGCAGCTTAGTCTTCTCCTACGAGCAGTACTTC
CASSLVFSYEQYF
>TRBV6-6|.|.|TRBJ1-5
TGTGCCAGCAGAAAGGACAGAAGGGAAAATCAGCCCCAGCATTTT
CASRKDRRENQPQHF
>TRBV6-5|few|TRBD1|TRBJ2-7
TGTGCCAGCGGACAGGCCTACGAGCAGTACTTC
CASGQAYEQYF
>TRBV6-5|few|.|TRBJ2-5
TGTGCCAGCAGTTACCCCCCAGGGGGACTGCAGGAGACCCAGTACTTC
CASSYPPGGLQETQYF
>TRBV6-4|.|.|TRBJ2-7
TGTGCCAGCAGTCCCGAGGGCGGACCCTACGAGCAGTACTTC
CASSPEGGPYEQYF
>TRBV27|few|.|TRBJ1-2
TGTGCCAGCAGTTTATCTGTCGGGACTTATGGCTACACCTTC
CASSLSVGTYGYTF
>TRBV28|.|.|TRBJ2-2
TGTGCCAGCAGTTTCTTCCCACAGGGATCCGGGGAGCTGTTTTTT
CASSFFPQGSGELFF
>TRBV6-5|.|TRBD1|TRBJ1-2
TGTGCCAGCAGTTCTTTAACAGGGGTCCCCAACTATGGCTACACCTTC
CASSSLTGVPNYGYTF
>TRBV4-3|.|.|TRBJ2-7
TGCGCCAGCAGCCAGACAACACAGGCGCGCTACGAGCAGTACTTC
CASSQTTQARYEQYF
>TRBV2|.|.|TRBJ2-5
TGTGCCAGCAGTGGGCTAGGCCTTGGGACCCAGTACTTC
CASSGLGLGTQYF
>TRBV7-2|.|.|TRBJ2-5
TGTGCCAGCAGCTTGGCGGGGGCGGGGGAGACCCAGTACTTC
CASSLAGAGETQYF
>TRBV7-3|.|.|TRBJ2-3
TGTGCCAGCAGTCTAAATTCACTTAGCACAGATACGCAGTATTTT
CASSLNSLSTDTQYF
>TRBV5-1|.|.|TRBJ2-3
TGCGCCAGCAGCTACGGACAGAACACAGATACGCAGTATTTT
CASSYGQNTDTQYF
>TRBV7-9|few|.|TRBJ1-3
TGTGCCAGCAGCTTAGCCGAGTGGGGCACCATATATTTT
CASSLAEWGTIYF
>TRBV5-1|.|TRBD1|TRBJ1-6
TGCGCCAGCAGCGCCCGGACAGGGGGAGCGGATTGGAGTTCACCCCTCCACTTT
CASSARTGGADWSSPLHF
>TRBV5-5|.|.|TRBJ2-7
TGTGCCAGCAGCTTGGCTCCAGTCTCCTACGAGCAGTACTTC
CASSLAPVSYEQYF
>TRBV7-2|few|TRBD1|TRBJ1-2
TGTGCCAGCAGCTTTTCCGGGACAGCTCTTAGCTACACCTTC
CASSFSGTALSYTF
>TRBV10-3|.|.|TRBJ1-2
TGTGCCATCAGTGAGAGGTGGGAAGATCTGGGTAATGGCTACACCTTC
CAISERWEDLGNGYTF
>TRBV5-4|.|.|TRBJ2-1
TGTGCCAGCAGCTTGGTTCAGATTACCTACAATGAGCAGTTCTTC
CASSLVQITYNEQFF